This TCR beta chain was identified in a study of beta chain features in type 1 diabetes. There are a few counts of this clone. Per the germline V gene, CDR1 is GTSNPN and CDR2 is SVGIG (reference sequence). The CDR3 extends over 15 amino acids. V lost 4 bases, J lost 0 bases, and 13 bases lay in between. Reverse transcribing all isolated RNA meant expressed TCRB transcripts were sequenced. Some clones are missing from TCRdb's copy, which holds only in-frame ones; the method was immunoSEQ multiplex PCR. The repertoire has about 230,000 clones, more than 9% of them found once; the top ten carry about 0.037%.

Specimen: naive CD4+ T cells from blood. The rearrangement joins TRBV30 to TRBJ1-3; D remains ambiguous. The source of this sequence is a woman between 18 and 29 years old in good health. The CDR3 region has the DNA TGTGCCTGGAATCCAGATGTTCCCTCTGGAAACACCATATATTTT. It is translated as CAWNPDVPSGNTIYF. The full variable domain, in which reference TRBV30 and TRBJ1-3 provide the parts outside the CDR3, is SQTIHQWPATLVQPVGSPLSLECTVEGTSNPNLYWYRQAAGRGLQLLFYSVGIGQISSEVPQNLSASRPQDRQFILSSKKLLLSDSGFYLCAWNPDVPSGNTIYFGEGSWLTVV.